This T cell receptor (beta chain) was sequenced in a study of blood T cells in healthy people across ages. As concerns this clonotype: What it recognizes is unknown.

This CDR3 region has 16 residues. Germline lookup yields CDR1 MNHEY and CDR2 SMNVEV (reference sequence). Between the trimmed V and J ends, which lost 0 bases and 2 bases, there was a span of 12 bases. Study findings and constraints: Diversity was higher, and naive CD4+ cells more numerous, in long-lived donors than in aged donors. Reliance upon unsorted PBMCs precluded definitive naive versus antigen-experienced comparison. TCR beta diversity per million T cells fell roughly linearly with age.

A second about 7 to 11 cycle PCR used barcoded and J-beta primers. MiXCR, run by TCRdb on the 5' RACE reads, gives a single entry per CDR3 protein. The data show over 950,000 distinct CDR3 sequences, less than 45% seen once. Input material: blood. This TCR came from a man aged 18 to 35 in good health. The rearrangement uses TRBV27 and TRBJ2-3; D tentatively reads TRBD1 or TRBD2 (5 bases each). CDR3 coding DNA: TGTGCCAGCAGTTTATCGAAGGGGACCTACACAGATACGCAGTATTTT. Its protein product is CASSLSKGTYTDTQYF.